What follows are 6 T cell receptor beta chains derived from one specimen sequenced in a study of blood T cell repertoires in COVID-19. Assay: immunoSEQ multiplex PCR; the TCRdb copy retains only in-frame clones and omits some. In the table there are about 310,000 clones, 85% to 90% of which are singletons. The sequenced material came from peripheral blood. The receptors were gathered from a woman between 25 and 40 years old with COVID-19, enrolled during active disease.

V and J are TRBV5-4 and TRBJ1-2, with TRBD1 matching 7 bases. J was trimmed by 3 bases and V by 0 bases; bases with no gene match: 5. Germline CDR1 is SGHNT and CDR2 is YYREEE (reference sequence). This CDR3 contains 15 residues. The CDR3 nucleotides read TGTGCCAGCAGCTTGGAGACAGGGTGGTACTATGGCTACACCTTC. Amino acid sequence: CASSLETGWYYGYTF.

This clone was observed once. The rearrangement uses TRBV4-2 and TRBJ1-1, with D unresolved. CDR1 and CDR2 from the germline V gene are LGHNA and YNFKEQ. Trimming cost V 3 bases and J 1 base, with 9 bases left between them. CDR3 length: 14 residues. The CDR3 nucleotides are TGTGCCAGCAGCCAGCGGGTCTCGAACACTGAAGCTTTCTTT. Amino acids: CASSQRVSNTEAFF.

The chain is built from TRBV2 and TRBJ2-7, with 8 nucleotides matching TRBD1. Germline loops: CDR1 SNHLY, CDR2 FYNNEI. J lost 5 bases, V lost 7 bases, and 7 bases had no gene match. The CDR3 is made up of 13 amino acids. The CDR3 bases are TGTGCCAGCACTGGACAGGGAGTCAACGAGCAGTACTTC. It is translated as CASTGQGVNEQYF.

This chain links TRBV30 with TRBJ1-2, with 11 positions matching TRBD1. V gave up 1 base and J gave up 8 bases; unmatched junction bases: 3. The CDR3 covers 13 residues. CDR1 is GTSNPN, CDR2 SVGIG, per germline (reference sequence). The CDR3 nucleotides read TGTGCCTGGAGTGAGGACAGGGGGCTCGGCTACACCTTC. It yields the protein CAWSEDRGLGYTF.

The chain joins TRBV30 to TRBJ1-1, with D unclear. Germline V lookup: CDR1 GTSNPN, CDR2 SVGIG (reference sequence). The germline V and J ends were trimmed by 3 bases and 10 bases, with 6 bases remaining between them. The CDR3 runs to 9 residues. The CDR3 DNA follows: TGTGCCTGGAGGCCGGGAGCTTTCTTT. This gives the protein CAWRPGAFF.

The chain combines TRBV5-6 with TRBJ2-7; no definite D call. CDR1 is SGHDT, CDR2 YYEEEE, per germline. CDR3 size: 12 residues. Trimming took 3 bases from V and 2 from J, leaving 6 bases between them. This CDR3 reads CASSSGTYEQYF. CDR3 nucleotide sequence: TGTGCCAGCAGCTCAGGTACCTACGAGCAGTACTTC.